These 9 T cell receptor beta chains were sequenced from one sample in a study of CD8 T cells in Susac syndrome. Random-hexamer reverse transcription was applied to roughly 0.5 to 1 ug RNA. TCRdb itself ran the immunoSEQ multiplex PCR reads through MiXCR, one entry per CDR3 protein. Here the sample spans about 150,000 distinct CDR3 sequences, about 95% being singletons. The sample was CD4+ T cells from PBMCs. These TCRs come from a human donor with multiple sclerosis.

This chain connects TRBV24-1 to TRBJ2-3; D tentatively reads TRBD1 or TRBD2 (5 bases each). The CDR3 is 13 amino acids. Germline assignment: CDR1 KGHDR and CDR2 SFDVKD. V lost 4 bases, J lost 7 bases, and 11 bases lay in between. The CDR3 reads CATSDLGPHTQYF. CDR3 DNA: TGTGCCACCAGTGACCTGGGACCTCATACGCAGTATTTT.

This clonotype was picked up a small number of times. This chain connects TRBV29-1 to TRBJ1-1; D is unclear. Trimming stripped 4 bases from V and 0 bases from J, with 9 bases between. This CDR3 spans 13 amino acids. Germline V gene sequence: CDR1 SQVTM, CDR2 ANQGSEA. This CDR3 reads CSVGGLMNTEAFF. The DNA of the CDR3 is TGCAGCGTTGGTGGGTTGATGAACACTGAAGCTTTCTTT.

The rearrangement links TRBV5-1 to TRBJ2-6; the match to TRBD1 covers 11 bases. With V trimmed by 3 bases and J by 0 bases, 2 bases remained unmatched. Germline-derived CDR1 and CDR2 are SGHRS and YFSETQ. The CDR3 sequence is 17 residues long. CDR3: CASSWTGGRSGANVLTF. The DNA of the CDR3 is TGCGCCAGCAGCTGGACAGGGGGCCGCTCTGGGGCCAACGTCCTGACTTTC.

This clonotype has only one observation. This chain joins TRBV29-1 and TRBJ1-1; maybe TRBD1 (5 bases). The CDR3 is made up of 12 amino acids. Deletions cut 4 bases from V and 5 bases from J, with 11 bases between. Germline CDR1 reads SQVTM; CDR2 reads ANQGSEA. CDR3 sequence reads: CSVGVPGTEAFF. The CDR3 bases are TGCAGCGTTGGAGTACCAGGGACTGAAGCTTTCTTT.

The rearrangement joins TRBV6-4 to TRBJ1-6; 7 nucleotides align to TRBD1. The V gene's germline CDR1 is MRHNA and CDR2 SNTAGT. V was clipped by 4 bases and J by 10 bases; unmatched bases: 4. The CDR3 has 13 residues. CDR3 loop: CASSAGTASPLHF. CDR3 nucleotides: TGTGCCAGCAGTGCCGGGACAGCATCACCCCTCCACTTT.

The genes are TRBV12-3 or TRBV12-4 and TRBJ1-1; D uncertain. The CDR3 covers 13 residues. V dropped 6 bases and J dropped 1 base, with 9 bases sitting between them. The CDR3 sequence is CASRTDGNTEAFF. The CDR3 DNA reads as TGTGCCAGCAGGACGGACGGGAACACTGAAGCTTTCTTT.

The genes are TRBV28 and TRBJ1-2; no clear D gene. The CDR3 sequence is 11 residues long. In germline, CDR1 is MDHEN, CDR2 SYDVKM. Trimming took off 9 bases at V and 2 bases at J, with 7 bases between the two ends. The DNA for the CDR3 is TGTGCCAGGAGGAGGAACTATGGCTACACCTTC. Protein sequence: CARRRNYGYTF.

This clonotype was seen a single time. The chain couples TRBV9 to TRBJ1-1; tentatively, D is TRBD1 (6 bases). Germline V gene lookup returns CDR1 SGDLS and CDR2 YYNGEE. V lost 4 bases and J lost 0, with 10 bases in between. The CDR3 is made up of 14 amino acids. The CDR3 loop reads CASSPGDMNTEAFF. In nucleotides, the CDR3 is TGTGCCAGCAGCCCAGGGGACATGAACACTGAAGCTTTCTTT. The variable domain in full, completed from reference TRBV9 and TRBJ1-1, reads DSGVTQTPKHLITATGQRVTLRCSPRSGDLSVYWYQQSLDQGLQFLIQYYNGEERAKGNILERFSAQQFPDLHSELNLSSLELGDSALYFCASSPGDMNTEAFFGQGTRLTVV.

The chain couples TRBV30 to TRBJ1-2; D remains ambiguous. Between the trimmed V and J ends, which lost 3 bases and 4 bases, there was a span of 12 bases. This CDR3 has 13 amino acids. Germline CDR1 is GTSNPN and CDR2 is SVGIG (reference sequence). The CDR3 reads CAWRKAASYGYTF. The CDR3, as DNA: TGTGCCTGGAGGAAGGCAGCCTCCTATGGCTACACCTTC.